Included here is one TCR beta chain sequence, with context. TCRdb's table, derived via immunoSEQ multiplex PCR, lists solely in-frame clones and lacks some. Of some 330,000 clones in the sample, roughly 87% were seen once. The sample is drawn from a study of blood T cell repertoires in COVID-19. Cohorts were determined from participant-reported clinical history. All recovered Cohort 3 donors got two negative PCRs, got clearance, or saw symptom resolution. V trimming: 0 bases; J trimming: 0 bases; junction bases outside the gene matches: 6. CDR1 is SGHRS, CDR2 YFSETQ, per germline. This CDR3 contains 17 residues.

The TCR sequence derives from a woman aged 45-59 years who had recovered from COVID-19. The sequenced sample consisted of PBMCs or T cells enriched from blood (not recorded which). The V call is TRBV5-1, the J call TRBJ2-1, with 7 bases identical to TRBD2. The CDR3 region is CASSLDGSGLSYNEQFF. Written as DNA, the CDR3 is TGCGCCAGCAGCTTGGATGGTAGCGGGCTCTCCTACAATGAGCAGTTCTTC.